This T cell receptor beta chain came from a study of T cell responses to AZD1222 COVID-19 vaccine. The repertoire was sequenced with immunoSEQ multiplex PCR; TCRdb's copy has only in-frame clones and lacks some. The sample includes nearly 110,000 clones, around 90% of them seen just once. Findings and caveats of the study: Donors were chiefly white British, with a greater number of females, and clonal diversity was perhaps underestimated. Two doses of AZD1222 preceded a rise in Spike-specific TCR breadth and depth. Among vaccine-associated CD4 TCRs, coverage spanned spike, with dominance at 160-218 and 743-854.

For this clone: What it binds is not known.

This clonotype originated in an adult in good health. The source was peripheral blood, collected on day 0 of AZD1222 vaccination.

The CDR3 nucleotides read TGTGCCAGCTCACAAAGACAGGGGACAGCTAACACTGAAGCTTTCTTT. Translating it yields CASSQRQGTANTEAFF. The chain uses TRBV5-4 and TRBJ1-1; 8 nucleotides align to TRBD1. CDR3 size: 16 residues. Germline CDR1 SGHNT, CDR2 YYREEE (reference sequence). The V and J ends lost 7 bases and 2 bases, in that order; junction bases with no gene match: 13.